The rows below give T cell receptor beta chains drawn from one sample of a study of blood T cell repertoires in COVID-19. Using immunoSEQ multiplex PCR, the repertoire was profiled, and TCRdb retains in-frame clones only, with some absent. The sample records 150,000 to 200,000 clones, 65% to 80% being singletons. The specimen was PBMCs or T cells enriched from blood (not recorded which). The receptor source for this set is a woman in her 50s with acute COVID-19. Both conserved end residues are part of each CDR3. A D gene is named only where the DNA matches it firmly. Not all rows give a size; the values are once, few, many and, for expanded clones, a class.

abundance	v_gene	j_gene	d_gene	CDR3nt	CDR3aa
.	TRBV29-1	TRBJ2-3	.	TGCAGCCCTCGGGTTTTGCAGGGATCAGATACGCAGTATTTT	CSPRVLQGSDTQYF
.	TRBV11-3	TRBJ2-1	.	TGTGCCAGCAGCTTCCAGGCTACTACAGGGAATGAGCAGTTCTTC	CASSFQATTGNEQFF
.	TRBV20-1	TRBJ2-1	.	TGCAGTGCTAGATCAGGGCATGAGCAGTTCTTC	CSARSGHEQFF
once	TRBV2	TRBJ1-1	.	TGTGCCAGCAGTACGGGGACTGCTCGCGACACTGAAGCTTTCTTT	CASSTGTARDTEAFF
.	TRBV18	TRBJ1-2	.	TGTGCCAGCTCACCGGAGCAGCTGTCTGGCTACACCTTC	CASSPEQLSGYTF
.	TRBV11-2	TRBJ2-1	TRBD1	TGTGCCGAAGGGACAGCTCACAATGAGCAGTTCTTC	CAEGTAHNEQFF
.	TRBV5-6	TRBJ2-5	TRBD1	TGTGCCAGCAGCGTGGGACAGGGGAGAGAGACCCAGTACTTC	CASSVGQGRETQYF
.	TRBV5-1	TRBJ2-3	.	TGCGCCAGCAGCTCTATTTTACAGGGCCGGGGCACAGATACGCAGTATTTT	CASSSILQGRGTDTQYF
.	TRBV6-1	TRBJ2-2	TRBD2	TGTGCCAGCAGTGGACTAGCGGGGGACCGGAACACCGGGGAGCTGTTTTTT	CASSGLAGDRNTGELFF
once	TRBV4-3	TRBJ1-3	.	TGCGCCAGCAGCCAAGATTGGCAGGGCGTAAACACCATATATTTT	CASSQDWQGVNTIYF
.	TRBV28	TRBJ1-6	.	TGTGCCAGCAGGTCAGGGCGACTGAGCTCCTATAATTCACCCCTCCACTTT	CASRSGRLSSYNSPLHF
once	TRBV28	TRBJ1-4	.	TGTGCCAGCAGTCCTTCCCAGCAGGGCCTAAGGGCGGCAACTAATGAAAAACTGTTTTTT	CASSPSQQGLRAATNEKLFF
.	TRBV28	TRBJ1-1	.	TGTGCCAGCAGTTTTGGTGGGGCAGACACTGAAGCTTTCTTT	CASSFGGADTEAFF
.	TRBV28	TRBJ2-1	TRBD2	TGTGCCAGCACATACAGACTAGCGGGGGCTTTTGAGCAGTTCTTC	CASTYRLAGAFEQFF
.	TRBV5-1	TRBJ2-3	TRBD2	TGCGCCAGCAGCTCCCAACTAGCGGGGGGCCTTAGCACAGATACGCAGTATTTT	CASSSQLAGGLSTDTQYF
.	TRBV6-5	TRBJ1-2	.	TGTGCCAGCAGTTACTCGAACGGCTATGGCTACACCTTC	CASSYSNGYGYTF
.	TRBV3-1/TRBV3-2	TRBJ2-3	TRBD2	TGTGCCAGCAGCCCTAATAGCGGGAGCTACACAGATACGCAGTATTTT	CASSPNSGSYTDTQYF
once	TRBV3-1/TRBV3-2	TRBJ1-1	.	TGTGCCAGCAGCCAAAAAGCAGGGCAGTCCTCCATGAACACTGAAGCTTTCTTT	CASSQKAGQSSMNTEAFF
.	TRBV6-5	TRBJ1-6	.	TGTGCCACCCACCGACAGGATAATTCACCCCTCCACTTT	CATHRQDNSPLHF
.	TRBV5-1	TRBJ1-6	TRBD1	TGCGCCAGCAGCTTGGGGTGGACAGGGGAAAATTCACCCCTCCACTTT	CASSLGWTGENSPLHF
.	TRBV30	TRBJ1-1	.	TGTGCCTGGAGTGGGTGGGGGCTCGCTGAAGCTTTCTTT	CAWSGWGLAEAFF
.	TRBV27	TRBJ1-3	.	TGTGCCAGCAGTTTAGGGCAGGGCGGAAACACCATATATTTT	CASSLGQGGNTIYF
.	TRBV19	TRBJ1-3	.	TGTGCCAGTAGTACGGACGGGAGCTCTGGAAACACCATATATTTT	CASSTDGSSGNTIYF
.	TRBV30	TRBJ2-3	TRBD1	TGTGCCTGGAGTGGGCAGGGGGCCGCCACAGATACGCAGTATTTT	CAWSGQGAATDTQYF
.	TRBV20-1	TRBJ1-3	TRBD1	TGCAGTGCTAGTGGCAGGGGGAGAGGAAACACCATATATTTT	CSASGRGRGNTIYF
.	TRBV28	TRBJ1-5	.	TGTGCCAGCAGTCGGACACCTAGCAATCAGCCCCAGCATTTT	CASSRTPSNQPQHF
.	TRBV27	TRBJ1-1	TRBD1	TGTGCCAGCAGTTCGCTAGGGGGCACCACTGAAGCTTTCTTT	CASSSLGGTTEAFF
.	TRBV5-1	TRBJ2-5	.	TGCGCCAGCAGATCCGTTTTAGAAGAGACCCAGTACTTC	CASRSVLEETQYF
once	TRBV3-1/TRBV3-2	TRBJ1-5	.	TGTGCCAGCAGCCAAGACAGGCAACAGCCCCAGCATTTT	CASSQDRQQPQHF
.	TRBV19	TRBJ2-5	.	TGTGCCAGTAGTTTGGGACTGGCCCCCCGAGAGACCCAGTACTTC	CASSLGLAPRETQYF
medium-sized	TRBV4-3	TRBJ2-3	.	TGCGCCAGCAGCCCCAATGCGGGTTACGGCACAGATACGCAGTATTTT	CASSPNAGYGTDTQYF
.	TRBV28	TRBJ1-2	.	TGTGCCAGCAATCCTCCAGGAGGGGCCTATTATGGCTACACCTTC	CASNPPGGAYYGYTF
.	TRBV18	TRBJ1-1	.	TGTGCCAGCTCACCACGGCACGGCGGCGAAGCTTTCTTT	CASSPRHGGEAFF
.	TRBV6-5	TRBJ2-6	.	TGTGCCAGCATCCCCGGACAGTCCTACGTCCTGACTTTC	CASIPGQSYVLTF
few	TRBV19	TRBJ1-5	.	TGTGCCAGTAAGGTCCAGACAGGCAATCAGCCCCAGCATTTT	CASKVQTGNQPQHF
few	TRBV14	TRBJ2-1	.	TGTGCCAGCAGCCGGGGGGGCCAAAGCTACAATGAGCAGTTCTTC	CASSRGGQSYNEQFF
once	TRBV7-8	TRBJ2-5	.	TGTGCCAGCAGCTTACTTAGGACAGTCCAAGAGACCCAGTACTTC	CASSLLRTVQETQYF
once	TRBV19	TRBJ1-3	.	TGTGCCAGTAATAGTGCGGTCTCTGGAAACACCATATATTTT	CASNSAVSGNTIYF
.	TRBV19	TRBJ1-1	.	TGTGCCAGTAGTATTGAACAGGGTGTGACTGAAGCTTTCTTT	CASSIEQGVTEAFF
.	TRBV29-1	TRBJ1-1	.	TGCAGCGTTGTGGTCGACTTCTTTAACACTGAAGCTTTCTTT	CSVVVDFFNTEAFF
.	TRBV7-2	TRBJ2-2	TRBD2	TGTGCCAGCAGCCCGACTAGCGGGGGGACCGGGGAGCTGTTTTTT	CASSPTSGGTGELFF
.	TRBV2	TRBJ2-4	.	TGTGCCAGCATGAGTTCACAGCTAGCCAAAAACATTCAGTACTTC	CASMSSQLAKNIQYF
once	TRBV7-3	TRBJ2-3	TRBD2	TGTGCCAGCAGCGATTCTAGCGGGGGCGATACGCAGTATTTT	CASSDSSGGDTQYF
.	TRBV5-4	TRBJ1-5	.	TGTGCCAGCAGCCTTCAGGGCAAGCCCCAGCATTTT	CASSLQGKPQHF
.	TRBV11-2	TRBJ1-5	TRBD1	TGTGCCAGCAGCACAGGGGCCAGACAGCCCCAGCATTTT	CASSTGARQPQHF
.	TRBV6-5	TRBJ2-1	TRBD1	TGTGCCAGCAGGGGGACAGGGCAGCAGTTCTTC	CASRGTGQQFF
.	TRBV5-5	TRBJ1-2	.	TGTGCCAGCAGCTCCTCGCAGGCCTTGTGGAGGGGCTACACCTTC	CASSSSQALWRGYTF
.	TRBV28	TRBJ1-1	TRBD1	TGTGCCAGCAGCCGCCCCCCGGGACAGGGGGCGACTGAAGCTTTCTTT	CASSRPPGQGATEAFF
.	TRBV9	TRBJ1-1	.	TGTGCCAGCAGCGTAAAGGCGGGCACTGAAGCTTTCTTT	CASSVKAGTEAFF
.	TRBV30	TRBJ2-2	.	TGTGCTTTTCCGGGACTTAGAACCGGGGAGCTGTTTTTT	CAFPGLRTGELFF
once	TRBV24-1	TRBJ2-1	.	TGTGCCACCAGCGGGGCCTACAATGAGCAGTTCTTC	CATSGAYNEQFF
.	TRBV24-1	TRBJ2-3	TRBD2	TGTGCCACCAGTGATCGGGGGGGGGCAGACACAGATACGCAGTATTTT	CATSDRGGADTDTQYF